The clone carrying this T cell receptor beta chain was picked up many times. The data were taken from a study of response to subunit inactivated influenza vaccine. CDR1 and CDR2 from the germline V gene are DFQATT and SNEGSKA (reference sequence). The CDR3 covers 16 residues. J lost 3 bases, V lost 7 bases, and 17 bases had no gene match. TCRdb fed the RT-PCR reads into MiXCR, producing one record per CDR3 protein. Among about 650,000 distinct CDR3 sequences listed, roughly 14% were seen once. The V and J genes are TRBV20-1 and TRBJ2-7; 8 bases fit TRBD1. Material: PBMCs from blood, obtained roughly 13 days after vaccination. The sequence came from a man aged 45-65 years who received an inactivated influenza vaccine. CDR3 DNA sequence: TGCAGTGTGGGGGCGAGTGTCTTGGACAGGGTCTACGAGCAGTACTTC. Translation gives CSVGASVLDRVYEQYF.